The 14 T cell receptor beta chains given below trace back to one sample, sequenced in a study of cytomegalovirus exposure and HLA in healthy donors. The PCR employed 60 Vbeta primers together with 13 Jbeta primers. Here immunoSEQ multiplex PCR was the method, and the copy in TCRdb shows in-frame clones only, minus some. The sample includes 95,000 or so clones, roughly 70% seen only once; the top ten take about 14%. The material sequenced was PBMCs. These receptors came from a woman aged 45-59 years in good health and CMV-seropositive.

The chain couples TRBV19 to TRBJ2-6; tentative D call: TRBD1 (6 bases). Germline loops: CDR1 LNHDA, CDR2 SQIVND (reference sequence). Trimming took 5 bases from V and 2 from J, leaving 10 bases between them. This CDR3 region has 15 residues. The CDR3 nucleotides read TGTGCCAGTAGTGTCCAGGGGACTGGGGCCAACGTCCTGACTTTC. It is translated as CASSVQGTGANVLTF.

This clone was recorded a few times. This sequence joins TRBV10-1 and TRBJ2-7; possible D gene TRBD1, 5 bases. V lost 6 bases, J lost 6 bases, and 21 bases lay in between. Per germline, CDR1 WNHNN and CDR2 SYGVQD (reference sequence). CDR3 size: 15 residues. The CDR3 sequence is CASSPYDRRRREQYF. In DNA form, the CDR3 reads TGCGCCAGCAGCCCCTACGACAGACGGCGTCGCGAGCAGTACTTC.

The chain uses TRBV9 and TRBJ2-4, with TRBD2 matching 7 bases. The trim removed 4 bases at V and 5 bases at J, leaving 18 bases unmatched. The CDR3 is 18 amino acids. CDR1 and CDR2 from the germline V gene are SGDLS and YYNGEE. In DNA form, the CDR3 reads TGTGCCAGCAGCTCGAGCCGGCCTGGCGGGAGTAGGGAAAACATTCAGTACTTC. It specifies CASSSSRPGGSRENIQYF.

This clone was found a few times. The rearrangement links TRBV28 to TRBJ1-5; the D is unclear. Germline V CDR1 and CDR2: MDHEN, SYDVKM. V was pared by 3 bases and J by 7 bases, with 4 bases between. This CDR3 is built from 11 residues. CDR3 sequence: CASSFRQPQHF. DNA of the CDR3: TGTGCCAGCAGTTTCCGGCAGCCCCAGCATTTT.

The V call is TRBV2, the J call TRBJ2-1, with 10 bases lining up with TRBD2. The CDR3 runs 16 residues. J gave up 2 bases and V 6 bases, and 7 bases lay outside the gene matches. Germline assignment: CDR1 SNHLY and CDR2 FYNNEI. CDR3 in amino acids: CASRQRTSGTYNEQFF. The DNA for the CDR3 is TGTGCCAGCAGACAAAGGACTAGCGGAACCTACAATGAGCAGTTCTTC.

The CDR3 nucleotides are TGTGCCAGTAGTCTACAGGGCCTGAACACTGAAGCTTTCTTT. This gives the protein CASSLQGLNTEAFF. This sequence joins TRBV19 and TRBJ1-1; possibly TRBD1 for D (6 bases). Germline CDR1 is LNHDA and CDR2 is SQIVND (reference sequence). The V end lost 5 bases, the J end lost 0 bases, and 10 bases lay between the germline ends. The CDR3 loop spans 14 amino acids.

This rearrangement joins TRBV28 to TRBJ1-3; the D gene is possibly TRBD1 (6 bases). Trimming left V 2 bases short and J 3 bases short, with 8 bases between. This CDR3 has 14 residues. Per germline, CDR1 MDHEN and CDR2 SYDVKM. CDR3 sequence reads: CASSLVQGGNTIYF. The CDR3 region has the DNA TGTGCCAGCAGTTTAGTACAGGGTGGAAACACCATATATTTT.

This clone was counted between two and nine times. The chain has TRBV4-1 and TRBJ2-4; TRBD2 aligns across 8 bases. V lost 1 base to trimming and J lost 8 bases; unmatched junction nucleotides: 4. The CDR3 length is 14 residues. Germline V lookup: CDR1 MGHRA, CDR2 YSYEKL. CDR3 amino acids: CASSQGDGGDIQYF. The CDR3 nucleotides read TGCGCCAGCAGCCAAGGGGACGGGGGGGACATTCAGTACTTC.

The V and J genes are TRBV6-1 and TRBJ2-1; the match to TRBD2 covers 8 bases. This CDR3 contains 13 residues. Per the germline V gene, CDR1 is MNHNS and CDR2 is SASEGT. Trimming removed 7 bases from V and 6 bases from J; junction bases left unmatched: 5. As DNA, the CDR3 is TGTGCCAGCACGCCTAGCGGGTTCAATGAGCAGTTCTTC. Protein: CASTPSGFNEQFF.

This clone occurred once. The CDR3 DNA sequence: TGTGCCATTTTCCAGGGGGAGTTCGGATGGTACTTC. This sequence encodes CAIFQGEFGWYF. This chain joins TRBV6-1 and TRBJ2-7; TRBD1 agrees at 7 bases. Germline CDR1 reads MNHNS; CDR2 reads SASEGT. The CDR3 is made up of 12 amino acids. The V segment lost 10 bases and the J segment 12 bases; nucleotides outside the gene matches: 15.

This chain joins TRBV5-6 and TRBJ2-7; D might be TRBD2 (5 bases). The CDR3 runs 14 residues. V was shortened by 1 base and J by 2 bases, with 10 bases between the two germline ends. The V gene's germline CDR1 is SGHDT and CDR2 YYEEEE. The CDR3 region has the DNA TGTGCCAGCAGCTTGATGGGAGCTCCCTACGAGCAGTACTTC. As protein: CASSLMGAPYEQYF.

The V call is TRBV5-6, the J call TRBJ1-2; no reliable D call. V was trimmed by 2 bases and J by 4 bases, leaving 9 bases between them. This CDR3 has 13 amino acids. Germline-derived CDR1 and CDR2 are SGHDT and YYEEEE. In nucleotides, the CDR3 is TGTGCCAGCAGCTTAACAGAGACCTATGGCTACACCTTC. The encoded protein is CASSLTETYGYTF.

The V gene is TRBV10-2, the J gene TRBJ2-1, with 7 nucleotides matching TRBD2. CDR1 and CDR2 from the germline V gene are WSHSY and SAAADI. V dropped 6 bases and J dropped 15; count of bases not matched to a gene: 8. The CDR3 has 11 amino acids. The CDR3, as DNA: TGCGCCAGCAGCGACGGGGGGTTCACGTTCTTC. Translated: CASSDGGFTFF.

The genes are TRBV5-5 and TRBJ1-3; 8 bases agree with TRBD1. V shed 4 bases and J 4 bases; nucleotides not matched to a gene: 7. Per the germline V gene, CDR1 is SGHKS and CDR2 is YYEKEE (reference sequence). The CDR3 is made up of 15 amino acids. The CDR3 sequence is CASSPWTGPGNTIYF. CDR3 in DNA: TGTGCCAGCAGCCCCTGGACAGGGCCGGGAAACACCATATATTTT. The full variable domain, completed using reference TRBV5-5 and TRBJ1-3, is DAGVTQSPTHLIKTRGQQVTLRCSPISGHKSVSWYQQVLGQGPQFIFQYYEKEERGRGNFPDRFSARQFPNYSSELNVNALLLGDSALYLCASSPWTGPGNTIYFGEGSWLTVV.